These 23 T cell receptor beta chains were sequenced from one sample in a study of T-cell memory formation after mild COVID-19. TCRdb recomputed calls from the 5' RACE reads with MiXCR, one row per CDR3 protein. The table shows about 470,000 distinct CDR3 sequences, with approximately 18% occurring only once. The sequencing input was PBMCs or a T cell subset sorted from them (not recorded which). The source of these receptors is an adult woman who had mild COVID-19 (a few samples of this study predate the infection). Cell type and time point are not known.

This clonotype has more than one count but fewer than ten. The chain joins TRBV15 to TRBJ1-1; D is unclear. V lost 0 bases, J lost 5 bases, and 10 bases lay in between. The length of the CDR3 is 14 residues. CDR1 LNHNV and CDR2 YYDKDF come from the germline V gene (reference sequence). The CDR3 DNA reads as TGTGCCACCAGCAGAGATGGGGTAGTAACTGAAGCTTTCTTT. Amino acids: CATSRDGVVTEAFF.

This clonotype was detected a few times. V gene TRBV4-1 combines with J gene TRBJ1-2; TRBD1 aligns across 8 bases. From germline, CDR1 is MGHRA and CDR2 YSYEKL. The CDR3 runs to 17 residues. The ends lost 0 bases at V and 5 bases at J; junction bases unmatched: 11. The CDR3 DNA follows: TGCGCCAGCAGCCAAGATTCTTCGGGCAGGGGGCTTTATGGCTACACCTTC. Translated: CASSQDSSGRGLYGYTF.

There are a few counts of this clonotype. This rearrangement joins TRBV6-5 to TRBJ2-7; 9 bases agree with TRBD2. Germline V gene data show CDR1 as MNHEY and CDR2 as SVGAGI. The CDR3 spans 14 residues. V dropped 7 bases and J dropped 5; count of bases not matched to a gene: 9. CDR3 protein: CASTAGLALHEQYF. The CDR3 nucleotides read TGTGCCAGCACTGCGGGACTAGCTCTCCACGAGCAGTACTTC.

This clonotype was counted a few times. CDR3 sequence: CASSADRDRVTDTQYF. DNA for the CDR3: TGTGCCAGCAGCGCCGACCGGGACAGAGTCACAGATACGCAGTATTTT. The rearrangement uses TRBV12-3 or TRBV12-4 and TRBJ2-3; 7 nucleotides line up with TRBD1. Trimming at V came to 6 bases and at J to 2 bases, leaving 11 bases not matched to a gene. The CDR3 runs to 16 residues.

This clonotype has at least ten counts. The V call is TRBV7-9, the J call TRBJ2-1; no definite D call. Trimming took 0 bases from V and 15 from J, leaving 12 bases between them. CDR1 and CDR2 (germline): SEHNR, FQNEAQ (reference sequence). CDR3 length: 12 amino acids. This chain's CDR3 is CASSLAPQVRFF. DNA of the CDR3: TGTGCCAGCAGCTTAGCGCCGCAGGTTAGGTTCTTC.

This chain joins TRBV2 and TRBJ2-6, with D perhaps TRBD2 (5 bases). CDR3 length equals 13 residues. Germline V CDR1 and CDR2: SNHLY, FYNNEI. The V gene lost 10 bases and the J gene lost 6 bases, with 13 bases spanning the gap. The CDR3 loop reads CANAGPMANVLTF. CDR3 sequence (DNA): TGTGCCAACGCGGGCCCCATGGCCAACGTCCTGACTTTC. Looking up the rest from reference TRBV2 and TRBJ2-6 gives the full variable domain: EPEVTQTPSHQVTQMGQEVILRCVPISNHLYFYWYRQILGQKVEFLVSFYNNEISEKSEIFDDQFSVERPDGSNFTLKIRSTKLEDSAMYFCANAGPMANVLTFGAGSRLTVL.

J is TRBJ2-3 and V is TRBV6-1, with 12 bases fitting TRBD2. CDR1 MNHNS and CDR2 SASEGT come from the germline V gene. The CDR3 extends over 16 amino acids. Losses at the gene ends were 5 bases for V and 6 bases for J; bases not matched to a gene: 9. The CDR3 nucleotides are TGTGCCAGCAGTCCGGGGCTAGCGGGAGGGAGCGATACGCAGTATTTT. Translating it yields CASSPGLAGGSDTQYF.

This clonotype was counted a few times. CDR3 sequence (DNA): TGTGCCAGCAGCCATCCGGCTTCTAACTATGGCTACACCTTC. This sequence encodes CASSHPASNYGYTF. This sequence joins TRBV5-6 and TRBJ1-2; no definite D call. This CDR3 spans 14 amino acids. Germline lookup yields CDR1 SGHDT and CDR2 YYEEEE. V lost 4 bases and J lost 0, with 10 bases in between.

The V call is TRBV12-3 or TRBV12-4, the J call TRBJ2-7, with TRBD1 as a possible D gene (6 bases). V was trimmed by 7 bases and J by 1 base, leaving 14 bases between them. CDR3 size: 14 residues. CDR3 protein: CASTTAGVSYEQYF. CDR3 DNA: TGTGCCAGCACTACCGCAGGGGTATCCTACGAGCAGTACTTC.

The sample holds a few counts of this clonotype. The chain is built from TRBV20-1 and TRBJ2-7, with 9 bases aligning to TRBD2. J lost 2 bases, V lost 0 bases, and 5 bases had no gene match. CDR3 length: 15 residues. Germline CDR1 is DFQATT and CDR2 is SNEGSKA (reference sequence). CDR3 in DNA: TGCAGTGCTAGAGATCCCCTAGCGGGGACCTACGAGCAGTACTTC. Residues: CSARDPLAGTYEQYF.

The J gene is TRBJ2-2, the V gene TRBV7-2; D is tentatively TRBD1 or TRBD2 (5 bases each). The CDR3 covers 16 residues. The germline CDR1 and CDR2 sequences are SGHTA and FQGNSA. Trimming pared 2 bases from V and 3 bases from J, leaving 13 bases between. CDR3 loop: CASSLWPGRDTGELFF. In DNA, the CDR3 is TGTGCCAGCAGCTTATGGCCGGGGCGGGACACCGGGGAGCTGTTTTTT.

The table lists this clonotype with a few counts. The chain links TRBV30 to TRBJ1-4; the D is unclear. Germline assignment: CDR1 GTSNPN and CDR2 SVGIG (reference sequence). The V end was cut by 5 bases, the J end by 4 bases, with 8 bases between. The CDR3 runs 12 residues. The CDR3 DNA sequence: TGTGCCTGGCAGCTAAATAATGAAAAACTGTTTTTT. Translated, it gives CAWQLNNEKLFF.

The J gene is TRBJ2-2, the V gene TRBV20-1; D gene ambiguous. V shed 3 bases and J shed 4 bases, with 9 bases lying between them. The germline V gene encodes CDR1 DFQATT and CDR2 SNEGSKA (reference sequence). The CDR3 extends over 13 amino acids. CDR3 in amino acids: CSASIGPTGELFF. In DNA, the CDR3 is TGCAGTGCTAGTATCGGTCCCACCGGGGAGCTGTTTTTT.

This clonotype was seen a handful of times. This chain joins TRBV29-1 and TRBJ1-2, with D tentatively TRBD1 (6 bases). With 6 bases removed from V and 4 bases from J, the gap between germline ends came to 15 bases. CDR1 and CDR2 (germline): SQVTM, ANQGSEA. The CDR3 spans 13 residues. Here the CDR3 reads CSVPGHRFYGYTF. The CDR3 DNA is TGCAGCGTGCCGGGACACCGATTCTATGGCTACACCTTC.

The gene calls are TRBV7-6 and TRBJ1-6, with D possibly matching TRBD1 (5 bases). The germline V gene has CDR1 SGHVS and CDR2 FNYEAQ. V lost 5 bases and J 0 bases, leaving 14 bases between the germline ends. The CDR3 sequence is 17 residues long. CDR3 loop: CASSPRAPSSYNSPLHF. For the CDR3, the DNA is TGTGCCAGCAGCCCCAGGGCCCCGAGCTCCTATAATTCACCCCTCCACTTT.

The chain has TRBV10-2 and TRBJ1-1; no definite D call. Germline assignment: CDR1 WSHSY and CDR2 SAAADI. V shed 2 bases and J shed 5 bases, with 9 bases lying between them. CDR3 length equals 13 residues. The CDR3 bases are TGCGCCAGCAGTGAGCAAAGAGGTACTGAAGCTTTCTTT. This codes for CASSEQRGTEAFF.

The chain employs TRBV4-2 and TRBJ2-1; TRBD2 agrees at 10 bases. CDR1 and CDR2 from the germline V gene are LGHNA and YNFKEQ. The junction had 5 bases not matched to a gene; V was cut back by 5 bases and J by 7 bases. CDR3 length: 14 residues. As DNA, the CDR3 is TGTGCCAGCAGCAGGGAGCGGGGGGGGAATGAGCAGTTCTTC. Translation gives CASSRERGGNEQFF.

This clonotype was recorded at least ten times. The CDR3 is CASSYSLAGRQYF. The CDR3 DNA reads as TGTGCCAGCAGTTACTCGCTAGCGGGGAGACAGTACTTC. The chain employs TRBV6-2 or TRBV6-3 and TRBJ2-7, with 9 bases lining up with TRBD2. Germline assignment: CDR1 MNHEY and CDR2 SVGEGT. V lost 0 bases, J lost 10 bases, and 4 bases stayed unmatched. This CDR3 spans 13 amino acids.

The chain couples TRBV5-1 to TRBJ1-2; tentative D call: TRBD1 (6 bases). Germline V lookup: CDR1 SGHRS, CDR2 YFSETQ. This CDR3 contains 15 residues. Trimming stripped 0 bases from V and 4 bases from J, with 13 bases between. CDR3 coding DNA: TGCGCCAGCAGCTTGGCCCCAGAGGGGGGCTATGGCTACACCTTC. Encoded protein: CASSLAPEGGYGYTF.

V is TRBV5-1 and J is TRBJ2-7; a possible D gene is TRBD2 (6 bases). The germline gives CDR1 SGHRS, CDR2 YFSETQ. Trimming pared 2 bases from V and 3 bases from J, leaving 9 bases between. This CDR3 is built from 13 residues. In nucleotides, the CDR3 is TGCGCCAGCAGCTTCGGGAGTAACTACGAGCAGTACTTC. This codes for CASSFGSNYEQYF.

The V call is TRBV6-5, the J call TRBJ1-1; a weak D match, TRBD1 (6 bases). Germline V gives CDR1 MNHEY, CDR2 SVGAGI. V was cut by 5 bases and J by 11 bases, with 15 bases left in between. This CDR3 region has 12 residues. The CDR3 DNA reads TGTGCCAGCAGTAATACAGGGTCAGGGGCTTTCTTT. Translating it yields CASSNTGSGAFF.

For the CDR3, the DNA is TGTGCCAGCAGCTTAACGGCGGGGGAAAAACTGTTTTTT. Protein sequence: CASSLTAGEKLFF. This chain joins TRBV7-2 and TRBJ1-4; D not certain. The ends were cut back, 2 bases at V and 8 bases at J, with 9 bases in the middle. CDR3 length equals 13 residues. In germline, CDR1 is SGHTA, CDR2 FQGNSA.

This clonotype was detected a few times. The genes are TRBV10-2 and TRBJ2-1; D may match TRBD1 or TRBD2 (7 bases each). V lost 3 bases to trimming and J lost 8 bases, with 20 bases between them. This CDR3 has 16 amino acids. The germline CDR1 and CDR2 sequences are WSHSY and SAAADI. CDR3 loop: CASSESTGAGADEQFF. Here the CDR3 DNA reads TGCGCCAGCAGTGAATCTACAGGGGCGGGAGCGGATGAGCAGTTCTTC.